The 26 T cell receptor beta chains listed next were all sequenced from one sample in a study of cytomegalovirus exposure and HLA in healthy donors (dated by TCRdb to the late 2010s). Libraries were built with the immunoSEQ multiplex PCR assay. For the multiplex PCR, a mixture combining 60 forward primers for TCR Vbeta segments and 13 reverse primers for TCR Jbeta segments was used. TCRdb carries this immuneACCESS record with in-frame sequences only. Its versions omit some clonotypes, under half of them owing to an unresolved V gene in the studies checked, with the rest unexplained. Within this sample are under 200,000 clones, with about 12% of them counted one time only. The top ten clonotypes cover about 8% of the sample. Sequenced input: PBMCs. These receptors were taken from a man aged 50 to 60 in good health and CMV-seropositive.

This clone showed up just once. This chain joins TRBV19 and TRBJ2-1, with 7 bases fitting TRBD2. CDR1 and CDR2 from the germline V gene are LNHDA and SQIVND (reference sequence). With 4 bases clipped from V and 0 bases from J, the junction kept 3 bases outside the gene matches. This CDR3 spans 15 amino acids. The CDR3 DNA reads TGTGCCAGTAGTACCTGGGGGGGCTCCTACAATGAGCAGTTCTTC. It encodes CASSTWGGSYNEQFF.

In its sample, this clone was seen a few times. The chain carries TRBV7-3 and TRBJ1-3; 8 bases map to TRBD1. The germline gives CDR1 SGHTA, CDR2 FQGTGA. CDR3 length equals 17 residues. V shed 4 bases, J shed 0 bases, and the junction held 8 bases outside the gene matches. The CDR3 DNA sequence: TGTGCCAGCAGCTGGCCGGACAGGGCTGGCTCTGGAAACACCATATATTTT. Protein sequence: CASSWPDRAGSGNTIYF.

This chain uses TRBV7-2 with TRBJ1-1; unclear D gene. CDR1 is SGHTA, CDR2 FQGNSA, per germline. This CDR3 comprises 14 residues. Trimming stripped 3 bases from V and 12 bases from J, with 20 bases between. The CDR3 DNA reads TGTGCCAGCAGCTTCCTCGAAAGGCCCGGAGGATCTTTCTTT. Protein sequence: CASSFLERPGGSFF.

This clone appeared a few times. The chain uses TRBV23-1 and TRBJ2-1, with 7 bases fitting TRBD2. TRBV23-1 is given ORF status, its function remaining uncertain. Germline trimming cut 0 bases from V and 5 bases from J; bases unmatched to any gene: 10. This CDR3 is built from 17 residues. The DNA of the CDR3 is TGCGCCAGCAGTCAATCTGAGGAGCGGGGACGACACAATGAGCAGTTCTTC. Translation gives CASSQSEERGRHNEQFF.

The rearrangement joins TRBV12-5 to TRBJ2-7; TRBD1 aligns across 7 bases. The CDR3 has 14 amino acids. CDR1 is LGHNT, CDR2 FRNRAP, per germline. The trim removed 6 bases at V and 0 bases at J, leaving 5 bases unmatched. CDR3 sequence reads: CASGEGTVSYEQYF. In DNA, the CDR3 is TGTGCTAGTGGGGAAGGGACAGTCTCCTACGAGCAGTACTTC.

On this clone: The germline gene is not matched at one end of the junction; a read error may be the cause. This rearrangement joins TRBV6-1 to TRBJ2-1; D might be TRBD2 (6 bases). The CDR3 is made up of 15 amino acids. From germline, CDR1 is MNHNS and CDR2 SASEGT. In DNA, the CDR3 is TGTGCCAGCAGTCAACCCGGGACTTCCTTCAATGAGCAGTTCTTC. The encoded protein is CASSQPGTSFNEQFF.

The J gene is TRBJ1-3, the V gene TRBV9; TRBD1 matches at 11 bases. This CDR3 comprises 15 residues. The ends lost 4 bases at V and 6 bases at J; junction bases unmatched: 6. Germline V gene data show CDR1 as SGDLS and CDR2 as YYNGEE. This CDR3 reads CASSTGTGGPNTIYF. As DNA, the CDR3 is TGTGCCAGCAGCACAGGGACAGGGGGGCCAAACACCATATATTTT. Together with reference TRBV9 and TRBJ1-3, the CDR3 gives the full variable domain: DSGVTQTPKHLITATGQRVTLRCSPRSGDLSVYWYQQSLDQGLQFLIQYYNGEERAKGNILERFSAQQFPDLHSELNLSSLELGDSALYFCASSTGTGGPNTIYFGEGSWLTVV.

This sequence joins TRBV4-1 and TRBJ2-2; possible D gene TRBD1, 5 bases. The CDR3 totals 16 residues. Germline assignment: CDR1 MGHRA and CDR2 YSYEKL. Trimming removed 1 base from V and 1 base from J, with 10 bases in between. The CDR3 DNA reads TGCGCCAGCAGCCAAGCCCCTACAGGGAACACCGGGGAGCTGTTTTTT. Its protein product is CASSQAPTGNTGELFF.

The chain has TRBV4-1 and TRBJ2-1, with 12 bases identical to TRBD2. Trimming cost V 0 bases and J 4 bases; bases outside gene matches: 1. Germline CDR1 is MGHRA and CDR2 is YSYEKL. This CDR3 has 16 residues. CDR3 coding DNA: TGCGCCAGCAGCCAAGATCTAGCGGGGGGGTACAATGAGCAGTTCTTC. It yields the protein CASSQDLAGGYNEQFF.

V gene TRBV9 combines with J gene TRBJ2-3; maybe TRBD2 (6 bases). From germline, CDR1 is SGDLS and CDR2 YYNGEE. V lost 3 bases and J lost 0, with 14 bases in between. This CDR3 comprises 16 residues. CDR3 in amino acids: CASSASAGLSTDTQYF. The CDR3 DNA is TGTGCCAGCAGCGCCTCAGCGGGCCTTAGCACAGATACGCAGTATTTT.

This clone was counted only a few times. The chain carries TRBV6-6 and TRBJ2-5; no firm D call. The germline V gene has CDR1 MNHNY and CDR2 SVGAGI (reference sequence). The CDR3 has 13 amino acids. Trimming pared 1 base from V and 4 bases from J, leaving 7 bases between. CDR3 in amino acids: CASSYFGGETQYF. The CDR3 bases are TGTGCCAGCAGTTACTTTGGCGGAGAGACCCAGTACTTC.

The genes are TRBV9 and TRBJ1-1; no clear D. V was cut by 0 bases and J by 9 bases, with 12 bases left in between. The CDR3 runs 13 residues. Germline V CDR1 and CDR2: SGDLS, YYNGEE. The CDR3 loop is CASSVAFEGQAFF. The CDR3 region has the DNA TGTGCCAGCAGCGTAGCTTTTGAGGGTCAAGCTTTCTTT.

The chain employs TRBV5-1 and TRBJ2-6, with a weak D call TRBD1 (5 bases). V gave up 0 bases and J gave up 3 bases, with 16 bases separating them. This CDR3 is built from 18 residues. CDR1 and CDR2 (germline): SGHRS, YFSETQ. This CDR3 is CASSLVGRAVYGANVLTF. The CDR3 DNA reads as TGCGCCAGCAGCTTGGTAGGCAGGGCAGTATATGGGGCCAACGTCCTGACTTTC.

This clone was observed a handful of times. The rearrangement joins TRBV5-4 to TRBJ1-2, with 7 bases aligning to TRBD1. The CDR3 consists of 13 residues. Looked up from germline, CDR1 is SGHNT and CDR2 is YYREEE (reference sequence). The J segment lost 6 bases and the V segment lost 0 bases, leaving 2 bases of the junction unmatched. CDR3 DNA sequence: TGTGCCAGCAGCTTGGGCCAGGGGGATGGCTACACCTTC. This gives the protein CASSLGQGDGYTF.

The gene calls are TRBV5-6 and TRBJ1-2; the D gene is possibly TRBD1 (6 bases). Germline V lookup: CDR1 SGHDT, CDR2 YYEEEE. Trimming removed 4 bases from V and 3 bases from J, with 16 bases in between. The CDR3 has 15 residues. The CDR3, as DNA: TGTGCCAGCAGCCCTGGGGGGGGGCGGCACTATGGCTACACCTTC. Its translation: CASSPGGGRHYGYTF.

Only a few counts were recorded for this clone. The chain recombines TRBV12-5 with TRBJ2-3, with TRBD2 identical over 7 bases. CDR3 length: 13 residues. With 3 bases clipped from V and 3 bases from J, the junction kept 0 bases outside the gene matches. Germline V CDR1 and CDR2: LGHNT, FRNRAP. In nucleotides, the CDR3 is TGTGCTAGTGGTTTCGGGGGGACAGATACGCAGTATTTT. This codes for CASGFGGTDTQYF.

This clone turned up a few times. This chain joins TRBV28 and TRBJ1-2; 12 nucleotides agree with TRBD1. The CDR3 is made up of 16 amino acids. Germline CDR1 and CDR2: MDHEN and SYDVKM. Trimming cost V 5 bases and J 7 bases; bases outside gene matches: 11. The chain's CDR3 is CASSKFPGQGASGYTF. The CDR3 bases are TGTGCCAGCAGTAAATTTCCGGGACAGGGGGCTAGTGGCTACACCTTC.

This clone was counted only a few times. Other DNA sequences in the sample encode the same CDR3. The gene calls are TRBV10-3 and TRBJ2-5, with TRBD2 as a possible D gene (6 bases). This CDR3 spans 13 amino acids. CDR1 is ENHRY, CDR2 SYGVKD, per germline. The germline V and J ends were trimmed by 6 bases and 5 bases, with 13 bases remaining between them. The CDR3 protein is CAISGTVGETQYF. The CDR3 DNA is TGTGCCATCAGCGGGACTGTTGGGGAGACCCAGTACTTC.

The chain carries TRBV2 and TRBJ2-2, with 7 bases fitting TRBD1. The CDR3 covers 13 residues. The germline gives CDR1 SNHLY, CDR2 FYNNEI. J was trimmed by 6 bases and V by 3 bases; bases with no gene match: 1. The chain's CDR3 is CASSDRGSGELFF. In nucleotides, the CDR3 is TGTGCCAGCAGTGACAGGGGGTCCGGGGAGCTGTTTTTT.

V is TRBV21-1 and J is TRBJ2-2; no DNA check was done on the table's D call, TRBD2. TRBV21-1 is assigned pseudogene status. This CDR3 comprises 15 residues. For the CDR3, the DNA is TGTGCCAGCAGCAAATTGTCAGGACTCACCGGGGAGCTGTTTTTT. Translated, it gives CASSKLSGLTGELFF.

This chain joins TRBV11-3 and TRBJ2-5; 13 bases map to TRBD2. The CDR3 has 17 amino acids. Germline CDR1 is SGHNT and CDR2 is YENEEA. With V trimmed by 5 bases and J by 5 bases, 11 bases remained unmatched. CDR3 in amino acids: CASSRGLAGQDLETQYF. The CDR3 DNA reads as TGTGCCAGCAGCCGGGGACTAGCGGGACAGGACCTGGAGACCCAGTACTTC.

The chain couples TRBV5-6 to TRBJ1-2; 8 bases map to TRBD1. The V and J ends lost 4 bases and 6 bases, in that order; junction bases with no gene match: 5. Germline V lookup: CDR1 SGHDT, CDR2 YYEEEE. The CDR3 has 13 amino acids. This chain's CDR3 is CASSPDRGHGYTF. Here the CDR3 DNA reads TGTGCCAGCAGCCCCGACAGGGGCCATGGCTACACCTTC.

The table lists this clone with a few counts. V gene TRBV6-5 combines with J gene TRBJ2-7; TRBD2 agrees at 7 bases. Germline trimming cut 2 bases from V and 9 bases from J; bases unmatched to any gene: 10. The CDR3 has 14 amino acids. Looked up from germline, CDR1 is MNHEY and CDR2 is SVGAGI. The CDR3 nucleotides are TGTGCCAGCAGTTACGGGGCGGGCGGGGGTCGGCAGTACTTC. Protein product: CASSYGAGGGRQYF.

V gene TRBV4-2 combines with J gene TRBJ2-7; 9 nucleotides agree with TRBD1. Germline V gives CDR1 LGHNA, CDR2 YNFKEQ. This CDR3 contains 15 residues. The V gene end was trimmed by 2 bases and the J gene end by 3 bases; junction bases not matched to a gene: 5. The CDR3 sequence is CASSQPGQGDYEQYF. The CDR3 bases are TGTGCCAGCAGCCAACCGGGACAGGGAGACTACGAGCAGTACTTC.

This clone was found a few times. V usage is TRBV2 and J usage is TRBJ2-5; the D is unclear. The germline V gene encodes CDR1 SNHLY and CDR2 FYNNEI. Trimming shortened V by 1 base and J by 4 bases, and 7 bases separated the two germline ends. The CDR3 extends over 13 amino acids. CDR3 in DNA: TGTGCCAGCAGTGAAGAAGCGCGAGAGACCCAGTACTTC. It is translated as CASSEEARETQYF.

This clone has just a few counts. This rearrangement joins TRBV6-6 to TRBJ1-5, with 10 bases matching TRBD1. Trimming at V came to 7 bases and at J to 1 base, leaving 7 bases not matched to a gene. Germline values: CDR1 MNHNY, CDR2 SVGAGI (reference sequence). The CDR3 covers 16 residues. The CDR3: CASTKTGGESNQPQHF. The CDR3 coding sequence is TGTGCCAGCACCAAGACAGGGGGCGAGAGCAATCAGCCCCAGCATTTT.